This T cell receptor beta chain was sequenced in a study of blood T cell repertoires in COVID-19. Study information: The cDNA or gDNA used as material had been derived from T cells, B-cell-depleted T cells, or PBMCs.

Per the original methods: Amplification from reference gene primers served as the basis for estimated nucleated cell counts. Profiling relied on immunoSEQ multiplex PCR, and the TCRdb table lists in-frame clones only, not all of them. The V and J calls and clone size were taken over from that table, and D and trimming were inferred from the DNA. This sample has about 440,000 clones, with 70% to 90% found just once. Germline lookup yields CDR1 MNHEY and CDR2 SMNVEV (reference sequence). The CDR3 extends over 14 amino acids. Trimming took 6 bases from V and 1 from J, leaving 10 bases between them. Those enrolled, adults aged roughly 18 to 90 years, came from about two dozen US areas. Cohort placement rested on clinical history that participants reported themselves.

V and J are TRBV27 and TRBJ1-3; no clear D. The sample consisted of PBMCs or T cells enriched from blood (not recorded which). This sequence originates from a woman younger than 30 with acute COVID-19. CDR3 loop: CASRDLGSGNTIYF. DNA of the CDR3: TGTGCCAGCAGGGACTTGGGGTCTGGAAACACCATATATTTT.